The 7 T cell receptor beta chains reported below all come from one sample, sequenced in a study of tumor-infiltrating lymphocytes in primary liver carcinoma (dated by TCRdb to about 2017). Total RNA and DNA were co-extracted from around 20-30 mg of bulk tissue with the AllPrep DNA/RNA mini kit, without cell sorting. The data were produced on an Illumina HiSeq 2500. A constant-region primer and ProtoScript II reverse transcriptase were used to reverse-transcribe TCRbeta-specific cDNA from around 540 ng total RNA. Three nested multiplex PCR rounds, following a slightly modified ARM-PCR procedure, were used to build the TCRbeta libraries. Each of the first two PCR rounds ran for around 9 cycles and used multiplex TRBV1-TRBV30 forward primers together with a Cbeta reverse primer. TCRdb ran its own pipeline on the public reads, namely fastp trimming at Q25 and MiXCR clone calling, and kept in-frame beta chains. Duplicate CDR3 protein sequences are folded into a single record with the most common DNA and genes. Counted in this sample were roughly 80,000 distinct CDR3 sequences; 69% of them appeared once. The ten largest clones add up to approximately 26% of the sample.

Sequenced material: tumor-adjacent normal liver tissue. These TCRs come from a man in his forties with primary liver carcinoma and hepatitis B virus infection.

As to this clonotype: Relative to the germline gene, one junction end is altered; a read error may explain this. J is TRBJ2-2 and V is TRBV24-1, with 9 nucleotides matching TRBD1. Per the germline V gene, CDR1 is KGHDR and CDR2 is SFDVKD. The CDR3 sequence is 15 residues long. DNA for the CDR3: TGTGCCACCACTCCGGGACAGGGCAACACCGGGGAGCTGCTTTTT. Its translation: CATTPGQGNTGELLF.

With regard to this clonotype: A junction end diverges from the germline sequence, so it may reflect a read error. J is TRBJ2-1 and V is TRBV11-3; D perhaps matches TRBD2 (5 bases). The CDR3 has 13 residues. CDR1 SGHNT and CDR2 YENEEA come from the germline V gene. In nucleotides, the CDR3 is TGTGACAGTAGCTCGGGATCTTACAATGGGCAGTTCTTC. This codes for CDSSSGSYNGQFF.

The sample holds a few counts of this clonotype. CDR3 loop: CASSPSRIPFNEQFF. CDR3 DNA: TGTGCCAGCAGCCCTTCCAGGATTCCCTTCAATGAGCAGTTCTTC. The V and J genes are TRBV5-4 and TRBJ2-1; D is ambiguous. Trimming left V 4 bases short and J 6 bases short, with 17 bases between. Germline CDR1 SGHNT, CDR2 YYREEE (reference sequence). The CDR3 spans 15 residues.

Turning to this clonotype: One end of the junction is discordant with germline, which a read error may explain. The J gene is TRBJ2-7, the V gene TRBV5-1, with TRBD1 identical over 8 bases. The V gene's germline CDR1 is SGHRS and CDR2 YFSETQ. The CDR3 runs 15 residues. Written as DNA, the CDR3 is TGCACCAGCGGCATGTCGGGACAGGTGTCCTACGAGCAGTACTTC. It codes for CTSGMSGQVSYEQYF.

This clonotype has a count of ten or more. The genes are TRBV25-1 and TRBJ1-6; D gene unclear. The CDR3 totals 17 residues. The germline gives CDR1 MGHDK, CDR2 SYGVNS. V shed 2 bases and J shed 0 bases, with 11 bases lying between them. CDR3 region: CASSEHGRSSYNSPLHF. In DNA, the CDR3 is TGTGCCAGCAGTGAACATGGACGCAGCTCCTATAATTCACCCCTCCACTTT.

This clonotype was seen once. A junction end diverges from the germline sequence, so it may reflect a read error. CDR3 coding DNA: TGTGCCAGCATCTTGTGGGGGTCTTCGAGCGGTTACGAGCAGTACTTC. Its translation is CASILWGSSSGYEQYF. V and J are TRBV5-4 and TRBJ2-7; TRBD1 or TRBD2 may be the D gene (5 bases each). This CDR3 has 16 amino acids. CDR1 and CDR2 (germline): SGHNT, YYREEE (reference sequence).

Comments on this clonotype: Its ends do not fully match the called genes, so a read error is possible. The chain uses TRBV12-3 or TRBV12-4 and TRBJ2-5; 7 bases agree with TRBD2. This CDR3 is 13 amino acids long. In DNA, the CDR3 is TGTGCCAGCAGCCGAAGCGGGACGGAGACCCAGTGCTTC. Protein: CASSRSGTETQCF.